Listed below are T cell receptor beta chains from one sample, sequenced in a study of T cells in Graves' hyperthyroidism and ophthalmopathy. TCRdb itself ran the multiplex PCR reads through MiXCR, one entry per CDR3 protein. The data show around 520,000 distinct CDR3 sequences, around 22% seen once. Material for sequencing was blood. The receptors here all came from a woman under 40 with Graves' ophthalmopathy. CDR3s leave out the opening cysteine and the closing phenylalanine or tryptophan. Each record gives: CDR3 protein, J gene, CDR3 length, V gene, clone size. The size entry is marked missing in some rows and otherwise reads once, few, many or a size class.

ASSYTRTQPFYGYT TRBJ1-2 14 TRBV6-5 -
ASRSGQGNVAF TRBJ1-1 11 TRBV12-3/TRBV12-4 -
ASNPGGLRGYT TRBJ1-2 11 TRBV10-2 -
ASSFLGRDGYT TRBJ1-2 11 TRBV12-3/TRBV12-4 few
SPSSAGGGYEQY TRBJ2-7 12 TRBV20-1 -
ASSPQGAGGNEKLF TRBJ1-4 14 TRBV12-3/TRBV12-4 few
ASSMVVGKKTQY TRBJ2-5 12 TRBV19 many
ASCAWTAASCETQY TRBJ2-5 14 TRBV5-1 -
ASSPGGQGSYEQY TRBJ2-7 13 TRBV18 -
ASSQVVYEQY TRBJ2-7 10 TRBV3-1 -
ASSSSLGRTFYEQY TRBJ2-7 14 TRBV27 many
ASSPTGISGANVLT TRBJ2-6 14 TRBV18 many
ASSLLTSGIETQY TRBJ2-5 13 TRBV3-1 few
ASRAGGQGY TRBJ2-7 9 TRBV11-2 -
ATSRAGGNQPQH TRBJ1-5 12 TRBV15 many
ASSLDKPGYGYT TRBJ1-2 12 TRBV5-1 few
ASSYSNRQGSGYEQY TRBJ2-7 15 TRBV6-5 -
ASREGARNYGYT TRBJ1-2 12 TRBV6-2/TRBV6-3 -
ASSPTGGGNTEAF TRBJ1-1 13 TRBV14 few
AISGSTDTQY TRBJ2-3 10 TRBV10-3 few
ASRRQGGDGYT TRBJ1-2 11 TRBV27 -
ASSDRGLIGYT TRBJ1-2 11 TRBV2 many
VSSPLGTGQETQY TRBJ2-5 13 TRBV7-2 -
ASSSAPGPRIVSNQPQH TRBJ1-5 17 TRBV11-2 few
ASSLGTGGFVNYEQY TRBJ2-7 15 TRBV13 -
ASSFALIYEQY TRBJ2-7 11 TRBV12-3/TRBV12-4 -
ASSQILQETQY TRBJ2-5 11 TRBV4-1 few
ASSSNNRGRRAYEQY TRBJ2-7 15 TRBV28 many
SVEGALAPKIYGYT TRBJ1-2 14 TRBV29-1 many
ASTNDRGTEAF TRBJ1-1 11 TRBV5-1 -
AISGGGGTGNIEAF TRBJ1-1 14 TRBV10-3 many
ASSEWGTSGVETQY TRBJ2-5 14 TRBV7-8 many
ATSKPRVTGELF TRBJ2-2 12 TRBV15 few
ASSLARDRESYEQY TRBJ2-7 14 TRBV7-2 few
ASSLDSSNQPQH TRBJ1-5 12 TRBV5-1 many
ASSQEDREDGYT TRBJ1-2 12 TRBV3-1 few
ASSYSQGEQY TRBJ2-7 10 TRBV6-2/TRBV6-3 many
SVEVLVVNQETQY TRBJ2-5 13 TRBV29-1 many
ATHTEVGAGDQY TRBJ2-5 12 TRBV6-1 -
ASRDGVLQETQY TRBJ2-5 12 TRBV10-2 many
SASPSGGEETQY TRBJ2-5 12 TRBV20-1 many
ASSDRGGETQY TRBJ2-5 11 TRBV7-3 many
ASSLQLGTASNQPQH TRBJ1-5 15 TRBV12-3/TRBV12-4 many
ASSLGPTLNTEAF TRBJ1-1 13 TRBV18 -
ATSRPTSGDLGTQY TRBJ2-5 14 TRBV15 -
SARDRPLLADGYT TRBJ1-2 13 TRBV20-1 -
ASRPRGYQETQY TRBJ2-5 12 TRBV27 few
ASSVVGTHEQY TRBJ2-7 11 TRBV27 many